The source of this T cell receptor beta chain is a study of blood T cell repertoires in COVID-19. About the research overall: Both acute and convalescent COVID-19 samples were obtained from the United States, Italy and Spain. Nucleic acid was either cDNA or gDNA, and it came from T cells, B-cell-depleted T cells, or PBMCs.

Germline V gene lookup returns CDR1 MNHEY and CDR2 SVGEGT. The V end lost 5 bases, the J end lost 0 bases, and 7 bases lay between the germline ends. The CDR3 runs 14 residues. This clone has a handful of counts. Assay used: immunoSEQ multiplex PCR; TCRdb lists only in-frame clones, some missing. The sample includes about 20,000 clones, roughly nine tenths seen only once; the top ten take 3.5% to 4.5%. The source material was peripheral blood. V gene TRBV6-2 or TRBV6-3 combines with J gene TRBJ2-2; no clear D. The TCR sequence derives from a human donor in a cohort sampled during active COVID-19. CDR3 sequence (DNA): TGTGCCAGCAGTCTTTTCCCGAACACCGGGGAGCTGTTTTTT. It specifies CASSLFPNTGELFF.